The sequence of this T cell receptor (beta chain) was determined in a study of chemoradiotherapy in HPV16-positive cancers. Study findings and constraints: Better recurrence-free survival went with HPV-responsive T-cell expansion in HPV16-positive patients.

As for this clone: Its antigen is not known.

Profiled with immunoSEQ multiplex PCR; TCRdb holds only in-frame clones, not every one. The sample records several thousand clones, roughly 85% being singletons. Germline CDR1 is SGDLS and CDR2 is YYNGEE. The V segment lost 4 bases and the J segment 5 bases; nucleotides outside the gene matches: 12. This CDR3 has 17 residues. This chain links TRBV9 with TRBJ2-1; TRBD2 matches 10 bases. This TCR derives from a human donor with HPV-associated anogenital cancer. Sequencing was performed on tumor tissue, taken from a patient who underwent chemoradiotherapy. Here the CDR3 DNA reads TGTGCCAGCAGCCCCTGGAGTAGCGGGAGGAGGGACAATGAGCAGTTCTTC. Protein product: CASSPWSSGRRDNEQFF. The variable domain in full, completed from reference TRBV9 and TRBJ2-1, reads DSGVTQTPKHLITATGQRVTLRCSPRSGDLSVYWYQQSLDQGLQFLIQYYNGEERAKGNILERFSAQQFPDLHSELNLSSLELGDSALYFCASSPWSSGRRDNEQFFGPGTRLTVL.